This is a list of T cell receptor beta chains from one sample in a study of CD8+ T cells in alopecia areata. Using immunoSEQ multiplex PCR, the repertoire was profiled, and TCRdb retains in-frame clones only, with some absent. Altogether 100,000 to 120,000 clones are present, 59% being singletons, with the ten largest covering about 20%. Sequencing used CD8+ T cells sorted from blood. The receptor set was obtained from a human donor in good health. Each CDR3 is given without its conserved first and last residue. For some rows the clone size is stated as once, few or many, or as a class when expanded; others skip it.

size	J	V	CDR3
.	TRBJ1-1	TRBV5-4	ASSLTGGTEAF
many	TRBJ2-4	TRBV5-6	ASSLELGSKNIQY
.	TRBJ2-1	TRBV15	ATSRTTSGGRNEQF
.	TRBJ2-7	TRBV19	ASTPSGREATYEQY
once	TRBJ2-1	TRBV19	ASSTGSSYNEQF
.	TRBJ1-5	TRBV29-1	SVGTGGNQPQH
.	TRBJ1-5	TRBV7-9	ASSLSGADQPQH
once	TRBJ2-7	TRBV28	ASSETASYEQY
few	TRBJ2-7	TRBV18	ASSSRALSSYEQY
.	TRBJ2-7	TRBV27	ASSLYYRPYEQY
.	TRBJ1-2	TRBV25-1	ASTTGGSYGYT
few	TRBJ2-1	TRBV15	ATSRDLGLTDNEQF
.	TRBJ2-3	TRBV5-4	ASSSGTGGAPATDTQY
.	TRBJ2-6	TRBV30	AWSDETANVLT
few	TRBJ2-1	TRBV29-1	SVEDRRLGLAGGPGNEQF